Reported below is one TCR beta chain. It lacks a known antigen. No base qualities exist here, and no much larger clone lies one base off it. The data were taken from a study of T cell changes during pregnancy in multiple sclerosis (dated by TCRdb to the late 2010s). Background for the entire study: The study examined how the T cell repertoire changed over the course of pregnancy in women with multiple sclerosis.

Libraries were built with the immunoSEQ multiplex PCR assay. TCRdb stores this immuneACCESS table with in-frame sequences only. Part of the clones is absent; in the studies checked, under half of the shortfall reflects unresolved V genes, and no reason is known for the rest. The sample data list about 120,000 clones, and 80% to 95% of these were observed just once. The ten largest clones add up to roughly 6.2% of the sample. The TCR was taken from a female donor with multiple sclerosis, enrolled in a pregnancy study. The starting material was peripheral blood, obtained before pregnancy.

CDR3 sequence: CASSPDTGELFF. The nucleotides read TGTGCCAGCAGTCCGGACACCGGGGAGCTGTTTTTT. The chain links TRBV6-1 with TRBJ2-2; the D gene cannot be named for sure. Spanning cysteine to phenylalanine, the CDR3 consists of 12 amino acids. Kept here is only the CDR3 DNA, which spans 36 bases and is read in frame from base 1. According to the germline V gene, CDR1 reads MNHNS and CDR2 reads SASEGT. V was cut back by 5 bases and J by 3 bases, leaving a gap of 4 bases between them.